The clone carrying this T cell receptor (beta chain) was seen ten or more times. The junction departs from germline at one end; a sequencing error may be responsible. These data originate in a study of Graves' ophthalmopathy and Graves' hyperthyroidism. This CDR3 region has 13 residues. Germline V CDR1 and CDR2: SGHDN, FVKESK. RNA transcripts served as template for amplifying TCR beta CDR3 sequences. The first-round RT-PCR employed HTBI primers together with the Qiagen OneStep RT-PCR kit. A multiplex PCR was then performed as the second round. TCRdb itself ran the multiplex PCR reads through MiXCR, one entry per CDR3 protein. The sample contains hundreds of thousands of distinct CDR3 sequences, over 40% of which appear only once.

This sequence originates from an adult man with Graves' ophthalmopathy. The chain joins TRBV14 to TRBJ2-7, with 8 bases fitting TRBD1. The sequencing sample was made of peripheral blood. The DNA of the CDR3 is TGTGCCAGCAGCCCTTCGTTAAGGGGACAGGAGACATTC. Translating gives CASSPSLRGQETF.